A single sample gave rise to the 4 T cell receptor beta chains below, sequenced in a study of cytomegalovirus exposure and HLA in healthy donors. The PCR had 60 Vbeta and 13 Jbeta primers. The repertoire was sequenced with immunoSEQ multiplex PCR; TCRdb's copy has only in-frame clones and lacks some. The sample includes roughly 120,000 clones, around 81% of them seen just once. Specimen: PBMCs. These receptors originate from a woman younger than 45 in good health and CMV-seronegative.

The chain couples TRBV2 to TRBJ2-5, with TRBD2 matching 16 bases. This CDR3 spans 17 amino acids. Trimming at V came to 5 bases and at J to 4 bases, leaving 7 bases not matched to a gene. CDR1 is SNHLY and CDR2 is FYNNEI in the germline V gene. The CDR3, as DNA: TGTGCCAGCAGTCCCGGGACTAGCGGGAGGGCTGGAGAGACCCAGTACTTC. It translates to CASSPGTSGRAGETQYF.

This sequence joins TRBV10-3 and TRBJ2-7; D might be TRBD1 (5 bases). This CDR3 region has 14 residues. CDR1 is ENHRY, CDR2 SYGVKD, per germline. Trimming pared 3 bases from V and 2 bases from J, leaving 11 bases between. This CDR3 is CAISDADTTYEQYF. The CDR3 DNA sequence: TGTGCCATCAGTGACGCGGACACAACCTACGAGCAGTACTTC.

The chain is built from TRBV5-1 and TRBJ2-1; 8 bases map to TRBD2. Germline-derived CDR1 and CDR2 are SGHRS and YFSETQ. The CDR3 length is 14 residues. V dropped 4 bases and J dropped 13; count of bases not matched to a gene: 13. CDR3 amino acids: CASSGVAGTGVQFF. In DNA, the CDR3 is TGCGCCAGCAGCGGGGTAGCGGGGACGGGAGTCCAGTTCTTC.

Details on this clone: Distinct nucleotide sequences in the sample also encode this CDR3. The V gene is TRBV5-1, the J gene TRBJ2-7; D is unclear. Between the trimmed V and J ends, which lost 5 bases and 2 bases, there was a span of 8 bases. From germline, CDR1 is SGHRS and CDR2 YFSETQ. This CDR3 is 12 amino acids long. In nucleotides, the CDR3 is TGCGCCAGCAGTAGAGACACCTACGAGCAGTACTTC. Encoded protein: CASSRDTYEQYF.